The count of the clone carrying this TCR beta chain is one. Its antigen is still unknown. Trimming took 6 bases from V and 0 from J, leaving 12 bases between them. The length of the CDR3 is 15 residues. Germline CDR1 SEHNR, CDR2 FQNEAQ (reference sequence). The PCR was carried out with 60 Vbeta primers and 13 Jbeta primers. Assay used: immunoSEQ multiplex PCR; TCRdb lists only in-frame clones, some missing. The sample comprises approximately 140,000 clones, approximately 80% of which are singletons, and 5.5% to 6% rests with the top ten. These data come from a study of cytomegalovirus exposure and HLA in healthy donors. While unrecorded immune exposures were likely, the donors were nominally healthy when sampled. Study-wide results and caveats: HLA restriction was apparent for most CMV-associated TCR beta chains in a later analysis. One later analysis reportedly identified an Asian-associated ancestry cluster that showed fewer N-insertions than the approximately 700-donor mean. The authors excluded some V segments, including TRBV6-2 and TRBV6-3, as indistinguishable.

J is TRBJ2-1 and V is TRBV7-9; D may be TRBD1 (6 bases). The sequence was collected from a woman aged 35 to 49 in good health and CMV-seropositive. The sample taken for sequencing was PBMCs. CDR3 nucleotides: TGTGCCAGCAGGTCAGGGGTCAGCTCCTACAATGAGCAGTTCTTC. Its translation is CASRSGVSSYNEQFF.